Listed below are T cell receptor beta chains from one sample, sequenced in a study of cytomegalovirus exposure and HLA in healthy donors. Sequenced by immunoSEQ multiplex PCR; TCRdb stores in-frame clones only, minus some. The sample contains some 150,000 clones, less than 85% of which appear only once. The specimen was PBMCs. The receptors come from a man in his late teens or twenties in good health and CMV-seropositive. CDR3s include the opening cysteine and the closing phenylalanine or tryptophan. The D gene is left open where the match is weak. Clone size is given for some rows only: seen once, a few or many times, or a class if the clone is expanded.

clone_size,j_call,d_call,v_call,cdr3_nt,cdr3_aa
-,TRBJ1-3,TRBD1,TRBV6-5,TGTGCCAGCAGGTCCACAGGGGGAGGAAACACCATATATTTT,CASRSTGGGNTIYF
-,TRBJ2-3,-,TRBV28,TGTGAACAGGGTGGACGGAGCACAGATACGCAGTATTTT,CEQGGRSTDTQYF
-,TRBJ2-7,-,TRBV7-8,TGTGCCAGCAGCGGAGACGGGGGCTACGAGCAGTACTTC,CASSGDGGYEQYF
-,TRBJ1-4,TRBD1,TRBV28,TGTGCCAGCAGTTTAACGGGACAGGGACATGAAAAACTGTTTTTT,CASSLTGQGHEKLFF
few,TRBJ2-7,TRBD1,TRBV27,TGTGCCAGCAAACAGGGGGCATTCGAGCAGTACTTC,CASKQGAFEQYF
-,TRBJ1-5,TRBD1,TRBV27,TGTGCCAGCAGTTTTAGGACAGGGGGCCAGCCCCAGCATTTT,CASSFRTGGQPQHF
-,TRBJ1-5,-,TRBV28,TGTGCCAGCAGTTCCCCGAGTCGACAGTATAATCAGCCCCAGCATTTT,CASSSPSRQYNQPQHF
few,TRBJ2-6,-,TRBV2,TGTGCCAGCATTTTGAGCTCTGGGGCCAACGTCCTGACTTTC,CASILSSGANVLTF
-,TRBJ2-5,TRBD1,TRBV7-6,TGTGCCAGCAGCTTAGCTTTACCTCTCCCGGGACAGGGAGAGACCCAGTACTTC,CASSLALPLPGQGETQYF
-,TRBJ1-6,-,TRBV5-1,TGCGCCAGCAGCTTGGTACATGGGAGGTCCTATAATTCACCCCTCCACTTT,CASSLVHGRSYNSPLHF
-,TRBJ2-2,-,TRBV6-4,TGTGCCAGCAGTCCTGCCCGAGCGAACACCGGGGAGCTGTTTTTT,CASSPARANTGELFF
-,TRBJ2-5,TRBD1,TRBV4-1,TGCGCCAGCAGCCAAGCGGGACAGGGGGCTAAAGAGACCCAGTACTTC,CASSQAGQGAKETQYF
-,TRBJ1-2,-,TRBV9,TGTGCCAGCAGCGTAGAGCAGGGGAAATATGGCTACACCTTC,CASSVEQGKYGYTF
-,TRBJ2-3,TRBD2,TRBV2,TGTGCCAGCAGTGAAGCGGGACTAGCCCTCCCAACGCAGTATTTT,CASSEAGLALPTQYF
-,TRBJ2-7,-,TRBV11-2,TGTGCCAGCAGCTTCTCCGGGTCCTACGAGCAGTACTTC,CASSFSGSYEQYF
few,TRBJ2-2,TRBD2,TRBV19,TGTGCCAGTAGTGGGGGACTAATTCGCACCGGGGAGCTGTTTTTT,CASSGGLIRTGELFF
-,TRBJ1-5,-,TRBV28,TGTGCCAGCAGACTATCGGCGGACAATCAGCCCCAGCATTTT,CASRLSADNQPQHF
-,TRBJ1-1,-,TRBV5-1,TGCGCCAGCAGCTCGGACACTGAAGCTTTCTTT,CASSSDTEAFF
-,TRBJ2-1,-,TRBV30,TGTGCCTGGAGTGTATTAGCGGCCTACAATGAGCAGTTCTTC,CAWSVLAAYNEQFF
-,TRBJ2-5,TRBD2,TRBV27,TGTGCCAGCAGCTACCGCCTAGCGGGGTTAGGGACCCAGTACTTC,CASSYRLAGLGTQYF
-,TRBJ2-1,TRBD2,TRBV5-1,TGCGCCAGCAGCACAGGACTAGCGAGGAACAATGAGCAGTTCTTC,CASSTGLARNNEQFF
-,TRBJ2-7,TRBD2,TRBV30,TGTGCCTGGACGAGCGGGAGTGGCACCGACGAGCAGTACTTC,CAWTSGSGTDEQYF
-,TRBJ2-7,-,TRBV7-8,TGTGCCAGCAGCTTAAATAGTTACGAGCAGTACTTC,CASSLNSYEQYF
-,TRBJ1-4,-,TRBV7-2,TGTGCCAGCAGCTTCAGGCCGACATTTACTAATGAAAAACTGTTTTTT,CASSFRPTFTNEKLFF
-,TRBJ2-7,TRBD2,TRBV6-5,TGTGCCAGCAGTCAACTAGCGGGACATACCTACGAGCAGTACTTC,CASSQLAGHTYEQYF
-,TRBJ2-7,-,TRBV15,TGTGCCACCAGCCAGGGTGCCATCGAGCAGTACTTC,CATSQGAIEQYF
-,TRBJ1-1,TRBD1,TRBV7-2,TGTGCCAGCAGCTTAGCGGGACAGGGGGCTGGGGAAGCTTTCTTT,CASSLAGQGAGEAFF
-,TRBJ1-1,-,TRBV28,TGTGCCAGCAGTTTATCAGTTAGCAACACTGAAGCTTTCTTT,CASSLSVSNTEAFF
-,TRBJ2-3,-,TRBV7-2,TGTGCCAGCAGCCCGAGACACCGAACCTCAGATACGCAGTATTTT,CASSPRHRTSDTQYF
-,TRBJ2-7,TRBD1,TRBV6-5,TGTGCCAGCAGCTCCGGGACAGGGATTTTTTACGAGCAGTACTTC,CASSSGTGIFYEQYF
-,TRBJ1-2,-,TRBV11-2,TGTGCCAGCAGCTTCGGGACATCGTATGGCTACACCTTC,CASSFGTSYGYTF
-,TRBJ2-1,-,TRBV4-1,TGCGCCAGCAGCCGATCTCCTAGGGGGGGAAGGAATGAGCAGTTCTTC,CASSRSPRGGRNEQFF
medium-sized,TRBJ2-3,-,TRBV6-4,TGTGCCAGCAGTGCCGGGACTAGCACAGATACGCAGTATTTT,CASSAGTSTDTQYF
-,TRBJ1-2,-,TRBV4-2,TGTGCCAGCAGCCAATTTCAGGGGACCTACACCTTC,CASSQFQGTYTF
-,TRBJ1-1,-,TRBV7-9,TGTGCCAGCTCCCTGCCGGGGGGCAACACTGAAGCTTTCTTT,CASSLPGGNTEAFF
-,TRBJ1-2,TRBD1,TRBV28,TGTGCCAGCAGGAAGGGGGCGCAGGTCTATGGCTACACCTTC,CASRKGAQVYGYTF
-,TRBJ2-1,TRBD1,TRBV7-2,TGTGCCAGCAGCCCCGCCGGGACAGTACGGCATGAGCAGTTCTTC,CASSPAGTVRHEQFF
-,TRBJ1-1,-,TRBV28,TGTGCCAGCAGTTTACCGGGGGACCCCCGAAGCGGCACTGAAGCTTTCTTT,CASSLPGDPRSGTEAFF
-,TRBJ2-1,TRBD1,TRBV5-1,TGCGCCAGCAGCTTTGGACAGGGTGGGAATGAGCAGTTCTTC,CASSFGQGGNEQFF
-,TRBJ2-5,-,TRBV11-2,TGTGCCAGCAGCCACCACAGAATTCAAGAGACCCAGTACTTC,CASSHHRIQETQYF
-,TRBJ2-3,-,TRBV2,TGTGCCAGCAAAAGGGGACTGCTGGCAACGCAGTATTTT,CASKRGLLATQYF
-,TRBJ1-1,TRBD1,TRBV7-9,TGTGCCAGCAGTTCCTCGGCGGGACAGGGGCCGAACACTGAAGCTTTCTTT,CASSSSAGQGPNTEAFF
-,TRBJ1-2,TRBD1,TRBV28,TGTGCCAGCAGTTTGACAGGGGACTATGGCTACACCTTC,CASSLTGDYGYTF
-,TRBJ2-1,TRBD2,TRBV12-5,TGTGCTAGTGGTTTGGAGCCTAGCGGGACAGATGAGCAGTTCTTC,CASGLEPSGTDEQFF
-,TRBJ1-4,-,TRBV15,TGTGCCACCAGCGAACACCCTTCAGGGGCAACTAATGAAAAACTGTTTTTT,CATSEHPSGATNEKLFF
-,TRBJ1-5,-,TRBV2,TGTGCCAGCAGTGAAAGGACAAGTGATCAGCCCCAGCATTTT,CASSERTSDQPQHF
-,TRBJ1-1,-,TRBV18,TGTGCCAGCTCACCACTACAGAATCGGAACACTGAAGCTTTCTTT,CASSPLQNRNTEAFF
-,TRBJ2-3,TRBD2,TRBV5-1,TGCGCCAGCAGCTTGGGACTAGCGGGGACAGATACGCAGTATTTT,CASSLGLAGTDTQYF
-,TRBJ1-5,-,TRBV6-5,TGTGCCAGCAGCTCAACCCGGGGGAGCAATCAGCCCCAGCATTTT,CASSSTRGSNQPQHF
-,TRBJ2-3,-,TRBV6-4,TGTGCCAGCAGAGCCCCGGGGGCAGATACGCAGTATTTT,CASRAPGADTQYF
-,TRBJ1-5,-,TRBV5-6,TGTGCCAGCAGCCGTGCCGATCAGGTGCTAAATCAGCCCCAGCATTTT,CASSRADQVLNQPQHF
-,TRBJ2-7,-,TRBV5-4,TGTGCCAGCAGCTTGGGGCAGCCTAGCTCCTACGAGCAGTACTTC,CASSLGQPSSYEQYF
-,TRBJ1-3,-,TRBV10-3,TGTGCCATCAGTGATTGGCCGACGGGGGGGCTGGCTGGAAACACCATATATTTT,CAISDWPTGGLAGNTIYF
-,TRBJ2-1,-,TRBV29-1,TGCAGCGTATCCACAAGCGATGAGCAGTTCTTC,CSVSTSDEQFF
-,TRBJ2-1,-,TRBV5-1,TGCGCCAGCAGCGAGGACAGTTACAATGAGCAGTTCTTC,CASSEDSYNEQFF
-,TRBJ1-2,-,TRBV28,TGTGCCAGCAGTTTTTCCGACAGTCATAACTATGGCTACACCTTC,CASSFSDSHNYGYTF
few,TRBJ2-1,-,TRBV10-2,TGCGCCAGCAGCCGTGGGGCGTACGAGCAGTTCTTC,CASSRGAYEQFF
-,TRBJ2-1,TRBD2,TRBV7-2,TGTGCCAGCAGCTTATACGCCGCGGGACTAGCGGCCCCCAATGAGCAGTTCTTC,CASSLYAAGLAAPNEQFF
once,TRBJ2-1,TRBD1,TRBV9,TGTGCCAGCAGCTCCACCGGGACAGTATACAATGAGCAGTTCTTC,CASSSTGTVYNEQFF